The 22 T cell receptor beta chains given below trace back to one sample, sequenced in a study of blood T cell repertoires in COVID-19. Some clones are missing from TCRdb's copy, which holds only in-frame ones; the method was immunoSEQ multiplex PCR. Of fewer than 120,000 clones in the sample, 65% to 80% were seen once. Sequenced material: peripheral blood. The receptors originated from a woman aged 60 to 75 with acute or convalescent COVID-19.

In this sample, this clone turned up many times. The rearrangement joins TRBV19 to TRBJ2-3, with D possibly matching TRBD2 (6 bases). V dropped 4 bases and J dropped 1 base, with 12 bases sitting between them. Germline V gene lookup returns CDR1 LNHDA and CDR2 SQIVND (reference sequence). This CDR3 comprises 15 residues. The CDR3 here is CASSRLAMGTDTQYF. The CDR3 DNA sequence: TGTGCCAGTAGTAGGCTAGCGATGGGCACAGATACGCAGTATTTT.

The chain couples TRBV19 to TRBJ2-7; 9 bases are a match to TRBD1. Germline assignment: CDR1 LNHDA and CDR2 SQIVND (reference sequence). This CDR3 region has 14 residues. Unmatched junction bases numbered 5, after V lost 8 bases and J lost 0 bases. This CDR3 reads CASAGTGSSYEQYF. The CDR3 DNA sequence: TGTGCCAGTGCCGGGACAGGGAGCTCCTACGAGCAGTACTTC.

The J gene is TRBJ1-6, the V gene TRBV5-1, with D uncertain. V lost 0 bases and J 8 bases, leaving 9 bases between the germline ends. The CDR3 has 14 residues. Looked up from germline, CDR1 is SGHRS and CDR2 is YFSETQ. In DNA, the CDR3 is TGCGCCAGCAGCTTGGATCCAGGTGATTCACCCCTCCACTTT. This gives the protein CASSLDPGDSPLHF.

CDR3 sequence (DNA): TGTGCCAGTAGTATGGACAGCCGGAACACTGAAGCTTTCTTT. As protein: CASSMDSRNTEAFF. This chain joins TRBV19 and TRBJ1-1, with D possibly TRBD1 on 6 matching bases. CDR1 LNHDA and CDR2 SQIVND come from the germline V gene (reference sequence). Trimming took 3 bases from V and 1 from J, leaving 9 bases between them. The CDR3 spans 14 residues.

The chain recombines TRBV5-1 with TRBJ1-1; D gene unclear. The germline V gene encodes CDR1 SGHRS and CDR2 YFSETQ. The CDR3 consists of 14 residues. Between the trimmed V and J ends, which lost 4 bases and 0 bases, there was a span of 10 bases. Written as DNA, the CDR3 is TGCGCCAGCAGCCCCGACACCCTGAACACTGAAGCTTTCTTT. Encoded protein: CASSPDTLNTEAFF.

The CDR3 loop reads CAITGTGGSYGYTF. The CDR3 bases are TGTGCCATCACCGGGACAGGAGGTAGCTATGGCTACACCTTC. The V gene is TRBV10-3, the J gene TRBJ1-2, with 8 nucleotides matching TRBD1. In germline, CDR1 is ENHRY, CDR2 SYGVKD. V gave up 7 bases and J gave up 4 bases; unmatched junction bases: 8. The CDR3 consists of 14 residues.

The chain couples TRBV19 to TRBJ1-2; TRBD1 matches at 7 bases. Germline CDR1 LNHDA, CDR2 SQIVND (reference sequence). The CDR3 covers 11 residues. J was trimmed by 4 bases and V by 10 bases; bases with no gene match: 3. The CDR3 DNA sequence: TGTGCCACTGGGACAGCCTATGGCTACACCTTC. It specifies CATGTAYGYTF.

The chain recombines TRBV19 with TRBJ2-3; D is possibly TRBD1 (5 bases). The CDR3 contains 12 residues. Germline assignment: CDR1 LNHDA and CDR2 SQIVND (reference sequence). V lost 4 bases, J lost 3 bases, and 5 bases lay in between. For the CDR3, the DNA is TGTGCCAGTAGTACAGGGACAGATACGCAGTATTTT. Translating it yields CASSTGTDTQYF.

To note about this clone: A much bigger clone sits one base away, suggesting this may be a read error. The chain has TRBV4-1 and TRBJ2-7, with D possibly matching TRBD1 (6 bases). Between the trimmed V and J ends, which lost 3 bases and 2 bases, there was a span of 14 bases. Per the germline V gene, CDR1 is MGHRA and CDR2 is YSYEKL. The length of the CDR3 is 15 residues. The chain's CDR3 is CASSHFPRQAYEQYF. CDR3 in DNA: TGCGCCAGCAGCCACTTTCCGAGACAGGCCTACGAGCAGTACTTC.

V is TRBV2 and J is TRBJ2-3, with TRBD2 matching 8 bases. CDR3 size: 16 residues. The trim removed 3 bases at V and 2 bases at J, leaving 7 bases unmatched. Germline V gene sequence: CDR1 SNHLY, CDR2 FYNNEI. CDR3 sequence reads: CASSDLGSGVTDTQYF. CDR3 nucleotides: TGTGCCAGCAGTGACCTGGGTAGCGGGGTCACAGATACGCAGTATTTT.

This chain links TRBV28 with TRBJ1-2; 10 bases are shared with TRBD1. Germline V gives CDR1 MDHEN, CDR2 SYDVKM. The CDR3 has 15 residues. The V and J ends lost 6 bases and 8 bases, in that order; junction bases with no gene match: 12. CDR3 bases: TGTGCCAGCAGGACGACAGGGGGCGCCAAATGGGGCTACACCTTC. Protein: CASRTTGGAKWGYTF.

This clone was recorded a few times. The chain is built from TRBV6-5 and TRBJ1-2; D perhaps matches TRBD1 (5 bases). The CDR3 covers 14 residues. CDR1 is MNHEY and CDR2 is SVGAGI in the germline V gene. Trimming cost V 5 bases and J 2 bases, with 12 bases left between them. The CDR3 nucleotides are TGTGCCAGCAGTAGGGACTCCCGGAACTATGGCTACACCTTC. This codes for CASSRDSRNYGYTF.

The chain links TRBV12-3 or TRBV12-4 to TRBJ1-6; no firm D call. The germline V and J ends were trimmed by 3 bases and 6 bases, with 3 bases remaining between them. This CDR3 contains 12 residues. Here the CDR3 DNA reads TGTGCCAGCAGTTTTCTTAATTCACCCCTCCACTTT. As protein: CASSFLNSPLHF.

The chain uses TRBV6-5 and TRBJ2-7; D gene ambiguous. Per the germline V gene, CDR1 is MNHEY and CDR2 is SVGAGI. V gave up 5 bases and J gave up 2 bases, with 7 bases separating them. The CDR3 consists of 12 residues. CDR3 amino acids: CASSKQPYEQYF. CDR3 sequence (DNA): TGTGCCAGCAGTAAACAGCCCTACGAGCAGTACTTC.

The rearrangement uses TRBV19 and TRBJ1-2; 8 bases fit TRBD1. Germline CDR1 and CDR2: LNHDA and SQIVND (reference sequence). The CDR3 covers 14 residues. J lost 7 bases, V lost 7 bases, and 11 bases had no gene match. CDR3 in DNA: TGTGCCAGTAAATGGGCTCCAGGGGGCTTTGGCTACACCTTC. This encodes CASKWAPGGFGYTF.

The V gene is TRBV12-5, the J gene TRBJ1-6; D call uncertain. The V gene lost 1 base and the J gene lost 7 bases, with 11 bases spanning the gap. This CDR3 is 15 amino acids long. The germline CDR1 and CDR2 sequences are LGHNT and FRNRAP. CDR3 bases: TGTGCTAGTGGTTTGGGGGAGTCCAAAAATTCACCCCTCCACTTT. This translates into CASGLGESKNSPLHF.

A single count supports this clone. The V call is TRBV30, the J call TRBJ1-2; TRBD1 agrees at 9 bases. With 2 bases clipped from V and 8 bases from J, the junction kept 6 bases outside the gene matches. The CDR3 is 13 residues long. Germline CDR1 is GTSNPN and CDR2 is SVGIG (reference sequence). Here the CDR3 reads CAWSPGTGSGYTF. CDR3 nucleotide sequence: TGTGCCTGGAGTCCTGGGACAGGGAGCGGCTACACCTTC.

V and J are TRBV29-1 and TRBJ1-2, with D perhaps matching TRBD1 (5 bases). The V gene's germline CDR1 is SQVTM and CDR2 ANQGSEA. Between the trimmed V and J ends, which lost 4 bases and 8 bases, there was a span of 20 bases. The CDR3 has 14 residues. CDR3 in amino acids: CSVVGGVLDRGYTF. The CDR3 DNA follows: TGCAGCGTTGTAGGAGGGGTCCTTGATAGGGGCTACACCTTC.

The chain combines TRBV11-2 with TRBJ2-5, with D unresolved. The V gene lost 0 bases and the J gene lost 5 bases, with 4 bases spanning the gap. This CDR3 contains 12 residues. The germline V gene encodes CDR1 SGHAT and CDR2 FQNNGV. The CDR3 protein is CASSLDRETQYF. CDR3 DNA: TGTGCCAGCAGCTTAGACCGGGAGACCCAGTACTTC.

The chain employs TRBV3-1 (or the pseudogene TRBV3-2) and TRBJ1-5; D call uncertain. There are 14 residues in the CDR3. V was clipped by 6 bases and J by 1 base, with 10 bases between them. Germline V lookup: CDR1 LGHDT, CDR2 YNNKEL (reference sequence). CDR3 region: CASSSTVSNQPQHF. The CDR3 nucleotides are TGTGCCAGCAGTTCAACGGTCAGCAATCAGCCCCAGCATTTT.

This rearrangement joins TRBV27 to TRBJ1-1; D call uncertain. V was cut by 7 bases and J by 5 bases, with 8 bases left in between. In germline, CDR1 is MNHEY, CDR2 SMNVEV (reference sequence). The CDR3 spans 11 residues. CDR3 nucleotides: TGTGCCAGCAAACCGAGGACTGAAGCTTTCTTT. Protein: CASKPRTEAFF.

CDR3 sequence reads: CASSQSTGTGNTIYF. The CDR3 coding sequence is TGCGCCAGCAGCCAATCTACAGGTACTGGAAACACCATATATTTT. This chain connects TRBV4-1 to TRBJ1-3; tentatively, D is TRBD1 (5 bases). This CDR3 is 15 amino acids long. Trimming took 2 bases from V and 2 from J, leaving 10 bases between them. CDR1 and CDR2 (germline): MGHRA, YSYEKL.